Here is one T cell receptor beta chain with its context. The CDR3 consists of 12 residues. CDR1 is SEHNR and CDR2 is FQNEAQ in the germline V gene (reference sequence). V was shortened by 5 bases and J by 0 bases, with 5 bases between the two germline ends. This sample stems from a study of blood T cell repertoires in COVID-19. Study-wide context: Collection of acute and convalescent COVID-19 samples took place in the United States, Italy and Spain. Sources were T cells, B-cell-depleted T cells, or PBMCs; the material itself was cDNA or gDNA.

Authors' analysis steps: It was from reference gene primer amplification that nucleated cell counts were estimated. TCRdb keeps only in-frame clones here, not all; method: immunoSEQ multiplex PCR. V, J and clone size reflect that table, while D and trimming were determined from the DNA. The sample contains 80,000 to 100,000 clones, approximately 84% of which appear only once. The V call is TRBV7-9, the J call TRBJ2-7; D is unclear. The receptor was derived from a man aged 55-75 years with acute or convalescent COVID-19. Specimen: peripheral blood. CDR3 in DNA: TGTGCCAGCAGCCTGAGCTCCTACGAGCAGTACTTC. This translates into CASSLSSYEQYF. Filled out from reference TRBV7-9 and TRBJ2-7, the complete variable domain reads DTGVSQNPRHKITKRGQNVTFRCDPISEHNRLYWYRQTLGQGPEFLTYFQNEAQLEKSRLLSDRFSAERPKGSFSTLEIQRTEQGDSAMYLCASSLSSYEQYFGPGTRLTVT.